This record looks at one T cell receptor beta chain sequence and its context. The source of the sample is a study of patients and donors after allogeneic stem cell transplantation. Via MiXCR, TCRdb re-called the RT-PCR reads, giving one row per CDR3 protein. The table shows about 200,000 distinct CDR3 sequences, with around two fifths occurring only once. CDR3 size: 15 residues. The trim removed 5 bases at V and 5 bases at J, leaving 6 bases unmatched. CDR1 PRHDT and CDR2 FYEKMQ come from the germline V gene (reference sequence). The gene calls are TRBV13 and TRBJ2-7, with 13 bases that match TRBD2. This clonotype originated in a human donor who was either an allogeneic HSCT recipient or a stem cell or donor lymphocyte infusion donor (not recorded which). It is not recorded whose cells these are; they may come from a transplant donor. The sequenced sample was blood, either unsorted or a sorted T cell fraction (not recorded which). This CDR3 reads CASSHWTSGSNEQYF. The CDR3 DNA reads as TGTGCCAGCAGCCATTGGACTAGCGGGAGCAACGAGCAGTACTTC.